Following are 5 T cell receptor beta chains from one sample sequenced in a study of beta chain features in type 1 diabetes. Sequenced material consisted of expressed TCRB transcripts (all of the isolated RNA was reverse transcribed). Measured with immunoSEQ multiplex PCR; TCRdb has only the in-frame clones, and not every one. The sample shows a few hundred thousand clones, 25% to 30% of them seen only once. The sample consisted of central memory CD4+ T cells from blood. The receptors derive from a man aged 30 to 45 in good health.

V is TRBV1 and J is TRBJ2-7. TRBV1 is assigned pseudogene status. The CDR3 is 13 amino acids. The CDR3 sequence is CTSSQPSSYEQYF. For the CDR3, the DNA is TGCACCAGCAGCCAGCCCTCTTCCTACGAGCAGTACTTC.

This clone was picked up a small number of times. The DNA of the CDR3 is TGTGCCTGGAGTGGCACCGGCCAGCCCCAGCATTTT. Protein product: CAWSGTGQPQHF. The V gene is TRBV30, the J gene TRBJ1-5; D is undetermined. From germline, CDR1 is GTSNPN and CDR2 SVGIG (reference sequence). This CDR3 has 12 residues. Trimming pared 1 base from V and 7 bases from J, leaving 8 bases between.

This clone was seen a few times. The J gene is TRBJ1-5, the V gene TRBV30; TRBD1 might be the D (6 bases). Germline V gives CDR1 GTSNPN, CDR2 SVGIG (reference sequence). The CDR3 contains 14 residues. V lost 0 bases and J 3 bases, leaving 9 bases between the germline ends. The CDR3 bases are TGTGCCTGGAGTGTACGGGGGCCCAATCAGCCCCAGCATTTT. Its translation: CAWSVRGPNQPQHF.

This clone was counted ten times or more. This chain joins TRBV28 and TRBJ2-5; TRBD2 agrees at 8 bases. The germline V gene has CDR1 MDHEN and CDR2 SYDVKM. J gave up 4 bases and V 3 bases, and 7 bases lay outside the gene matches. This CDR3 region has 15 residues. CDR3 loop: CASSLTSARGETQYF. In nucleotides, the CDR3 is TGTGCCAGCAGTTTGACTAGCGCTAGAGGAGAGACCCAGTACTTC.

CDR3 amino acids: CASSYFAGGGETQYF. In nucleotides, the CDR3 is TGTGCCAGCAGTTATTTCGCGGGAGGCGGAGAGACCCAGTACTTC. The gene calls are TRBV6-5 and TRBJ2-5, with 8 bases lining up with TRBD2. After removal of 3 bases from V and 4 bases from J, the junction contained 7 bases not matched to a gene. Germline V CDR1 and CDR2: MNHEY, SVGAGI. The CDR3 has 15 amino acids.